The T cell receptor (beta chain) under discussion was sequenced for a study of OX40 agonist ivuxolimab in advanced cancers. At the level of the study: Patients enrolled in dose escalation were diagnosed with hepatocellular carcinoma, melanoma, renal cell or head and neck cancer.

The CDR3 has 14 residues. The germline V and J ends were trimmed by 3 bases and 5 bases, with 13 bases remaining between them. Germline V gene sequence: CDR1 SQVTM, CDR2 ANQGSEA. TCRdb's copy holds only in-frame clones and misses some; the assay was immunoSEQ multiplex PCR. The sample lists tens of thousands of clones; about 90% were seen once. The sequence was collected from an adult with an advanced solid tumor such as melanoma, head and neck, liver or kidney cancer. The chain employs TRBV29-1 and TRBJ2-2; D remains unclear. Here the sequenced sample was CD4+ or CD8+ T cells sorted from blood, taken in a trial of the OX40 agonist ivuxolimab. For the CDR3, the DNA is TGCAGCGTTGAGGGCAGAGAGGAGACCGGGGAGCTGTTTTTT. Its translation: CSVEGREETGELFF.